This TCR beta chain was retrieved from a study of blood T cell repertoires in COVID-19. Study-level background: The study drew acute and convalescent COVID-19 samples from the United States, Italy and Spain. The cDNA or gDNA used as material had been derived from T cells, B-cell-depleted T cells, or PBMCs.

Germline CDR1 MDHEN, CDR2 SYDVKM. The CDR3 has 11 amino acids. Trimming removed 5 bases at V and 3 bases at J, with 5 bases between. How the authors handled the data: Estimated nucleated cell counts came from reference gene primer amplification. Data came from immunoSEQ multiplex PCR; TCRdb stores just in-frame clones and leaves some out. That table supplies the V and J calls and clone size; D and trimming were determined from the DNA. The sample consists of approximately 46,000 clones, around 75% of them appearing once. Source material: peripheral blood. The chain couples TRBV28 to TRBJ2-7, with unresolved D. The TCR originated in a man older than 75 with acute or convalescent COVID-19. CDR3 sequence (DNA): TGTGCCAGCAGTGGAGACTACGAGCAGTACTTC. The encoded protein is CASSGDYEQYF.